Listed here is a single TCR beta chain. Method: immunoSEQ multiplex PCR; TCRdb's copy keeps in-frame clones and lacks some. Here the sample spans almost 200,000 clones, 80% to 90% being singletons. The record originates from a study of blood T cell repertoires in COVID-19. CDR1 and CDR2 from the germline V gene are LNHDA and SQIVND (reference sequence). The CDR3 is made up of 15 amino acids. Trimming stripped 5 bases from V and 6 bases from J, with 18 bases between. The V gene is TRBV19, the J gene TRBJ2-3, with a tentative D call TRBD2 (6 bases). The sequence came from a woman aged 70 to 79 with acute or convalescent COVID-19. Specimen: peripheral blood. The CDR3 is CASSLKGGVEDTQYF. The CDR3 bases are TGTGCCAGTAGTTTGAAGGGCGGGGTGGAGGATACGCAGTATTTT.